These 21 T cell receptor beta chains originate from one sample sequenced in a study of T cell responses to AZD1222 COVID-19 vaccine. The table came from immunoSEQ multiplex PCR; TCRdb's copy has only in-frame clones and leaves some out. This table holds 99,000 or so clones, 80% to 90% found once. Material: peripheral blood, obtained 28 days after the second AZD1222 dose. Receptor source: an adult who received the AZD1222 COVID-19 vaccine.

The chain links TRBV3-1 (or the pseudogene TRBV3-2) to TRBJ1-1; D unclear. The CDR3 covers 13 residues. The V gene's germline CDR1 is LGHDT and CDR2 YNNKEL (reference sequence). Trimming removed 3 bases at V and 1 base at J, with 6 bases between. The CDR3 nucleotides are TGTGCCAGCAGCCAGGCAAGGAACACTGAAGCTTTCTTT. This encodes CASSQARNTEAFF.

CDR3 amino acids: CASSLGDGTQYF. The CDR3 DNA reads TGTGCCAGCAGCCTCGGCGATGGGACCCAGTACTTC. This sequence joins TRBV3-1 (or the pseudogene TRBV3-2) and TRBJ2-5; D gene ambiguous. The CDR3 sequence is 12 residues long. Germline CDR1 LGHDT, CDR2 YNNKEL (reference sequence). Trimming removed 4 bases at V and 7 bases at J, with 10 bases between.

The chain is built from TRBV27 and TRBJ2-5, with 7 positions matching TRBD1. From germline, CDR1 is MNHEY and CDR2 SMNVEV (reference sequence). CDR3 length: 13 amino acids. V lost 6 bases and J lost 1; bases outside the gene matches: 2. The CDR3 sequence: CASRQGTQETQYF. The CDR3 coding sequence is TGTGCCAGCAGACAGGGGACCCAAGAGACCCAGTACTTC.

The chain links TRBV5-1 to TRBJ2-3, with D unclear. CDR1 is SGHRS, CDR2 YFSETQ, per germline. This CDR3 spans 12 amino acids. V was pared by 0 bases and J by 5 bases, with 4 bases between. The CDR3 DNA sequence: TGCGCCAGCAGCTTGGCCGAAGATACGCAGTATTTT. Protein: CASSLAEDTQYF.

The gene calls are TRBV6-5 and TRBJ1-2; tentatively, D is TRBD1 (5 bases). Germline V gene sequence: CDR1 MNHEY, CDR2 SVGAGI. There are 12 residues in the CDR3. The V and J ends lost 11 bases and 4 bases respectively, with 14 bases between them. DNA for the CDR3: TGTGCCGCCCAGGCGGGGGTCTATGGCTACACCTTC. Amino acids: CAAQAGVYGYTF.

The chain couples TRBV7-3 to TRBJ2-7, with a tentative D call TRBD2 (6 bases). Per the germline V gene, CDR1 is SGHTA and CDR2 is FQGTGA. V shed 5 bases and J shed 7 bases, with 15 bases lying between them. The CDR3 consists of 13 residues. Here the CDR3 DNA reads TGTGCCAGCAGCCTCCTCGGGGCGGGGGAGCAGTACTTC. It translates to CASSLLGAGEQYF.

The chain is built from TRBV7-9 and TRBJ2-2; 9 bases fit TRBD1. CDR3 length: 15 amino acids. The J segment lost 5 bases and the V segment lost 5 bases, leaving 6 bases of the junction unmatched. CDR1 is SEHNR, CDR2 FQNEAQ, per germline (reference sequence). The CDR3 region is CASSTGTGRTGELFF. In DNA form, the CDR3 reads TGTGCCAGCAGCACTGGGACAGGGCGGACCGGGGAGCTGTTTTTT.

The V call is TRBV10-3, the J call TRBJ2-2; 10 bases align to TRBD2. The CDR3 runs to 19 residues. Trimming took 4 bases from V and 5 from J; bases not matched to a gene: 16. Germline V gene data show CDR1 as ENHRY and CDR2 as SYGVKD. The CDR3: CAISGFGTSAEGGTGELFF. The CDR3 DNA reads TGTGCCATCAGTGGCTTCGGGACTAGCGCCGAAGGGGGGACCGGGGAGCTGTTTTTT.

This chain joins TRBV6-2 or TRBV6-3 and TRBJ2-6; D unresolved. Germline CDR1 is MNHEY and CDR2 is SVGEGT. The length of the CDR3 is 15 residues. Between the trimmed V and J ends, which lost 6 bases and 3 bases, there was a span of 12 bases. CDR3 loop: CASSPGGSGANVLTF. DNA of the CDR3: TGTGCCAGCAGCCCCGGCGGCAGTGGGGCCAACGTCCTGACTTTC.

CDR3 residues: CASSSHSGTPYEQYF. The CDR3 nucleotides read TGTGCCAGCAGTTCCCATTCCGGGACTCCCTACGAGCAGTACTTC. The chain combines TRBV28 with TRBJ2-7; perhaps TRBD2 as D (6 bases). V lost 4 bases, J lost 2 bases, and 15 bases lay in between. Germline CDR1 MDHEN, CDR2 SYDVKM. This CDR3 spans 15 amino acids.

The chain has TRBV9 and TRBJ1-4; D is unresolved. This CDR3 is 15 amino acids long. The V gene lost 0 bases and the J gene lost 2 bases, with 8 bases spanning the gap. CDR1 and CDR2 (germline): SGDLS, YYNGEE. The CDR3 spells CASSVAPGTNEKLFF. DNA for the CDR3: TGTGCCAGCAGCGTAGCTCCCGGGACTAATGAAAAACTGTTTTTT.

The chain has TRBV28 and TRBJ1-5; 8 bases map to TRBD1. Germline assignment: CDR1 MDHEN and CDR2 SYDVKM. This CDR3 spans 16 amino acids. With 6 bases clipped from V and 1 base from J, the junction kept 8 bases outside the gene matches. In DNA form, the CDR3 reads TGTGCCAGCAGCCCAGACAGGGGCGTAAGCAATCAGCCCCAGCATTTT. Translating it yields CASSPDRGVSNQPQHF.

This sequence joins TRBV7-2 and TRBJ2-7, with D perhaps assigned TRBD1 or TRBD2 (6 bases each). V lost 1 base and J lost 3, with 10 bases in between. The CDR3 extends over 14 amino acids. CDR1 SGHTA and CDR2 FQGNSA come from the germline V gene. The CDR3 protein is CASSLGGGFYEQYF. In DNA form, the CDR3 reads TGTGCCAGCAGCTTAGGAGGGGGGTTCTACGAGCAGTACTTC.

The V gene is TRBV7-2, the J gene TRBJ1-4; D ambiguous. Germline-derived CDR1 and CDR2 are SGHTA and FQGNSA. CDR3 length equals 16 residues. Trimming stripped 5 bases from V and 0 bases from J, with 13 bases between. CDR3 sequence (DNA): TGTGCCAGCAGCAAGTACGAGGGTGCAACTAATGAAAAACTGTTTTTT. Encoded protein: CASSKYEGATNEKLFF.

This chain joins TRBV4-1 and TRBJ2-3, with a possible D match to TRBD2 (5 bases). The V gene lost 0 bases and the J gene lost 14 bases, with 15 bases spanning the gap. CDR3 length: 13 amino acids. Germline lookup yields CDR1 MGHRA and CDR2 YSYEKL. The CDR3 sequence is CASSQDVRTRAYF. The CDR3 DNA reads as TGCGCCAGCAGCCAAGATGTGAGGACTCGGGCGTATTTT.

The chain couples TRBV7-2 to TRBJ1-6; 7 bases align to TRBD1. The CDR3 sequence is 15 residues long. The V segment lost 1 base and the J segment 7 bases; nucleotides outside the gene matches: 4. Germline V gene lookup returns CDR1 SGHTA and CDR2 FQGNSA. CDR3 region: CASSLVQGVNSPLHF. For the CDR3, the DNA is TGTGCCAGCAGCTTAGTCCAGGGGGTCAATTCACCCCTCCACTTT. The full variable domain, its missing parts supplied by reference TRBV7-2 and TRBJ1-6, is GAGVSQSPSNKVTEKGKDVELRCDPISGHTALYWYRQSLGQGLEFLIYFQGNSAPDKSGLPSDRFSAERTGGSVSTLTIQRTQQEDSAVYLCASSLVQGVNSPLHFGNGTRLTVT.

This chain connects TRBV9 to TRBJ2-2; 7 nucleotides line up with TRBD2. V dropped 7 bases and J dropped 3; count of bases not matched to a gene: 6. This CDR3 region has 14 residues. Per the germline V gene, CDR1 is SGDLS and CDR2 is YYNGEE. CDR3 DNA sequence: TGTGCCAGCCGGGGGGTTCCCGACACCGGGGAGCTGTTTTTT. It yields the protein CASRGVPDTGELFF.

The CDR3 region is CASSLGQGPMETQYF. The CDR3 DNA follows: TGTGCCAGCAGCTTAGGTCAGGGACCTATGGAGACCCAGTACTTC. The chain recombines TRBV11-3 with TRBJ2-5; D may correspond to TRBD1 or TRBD2 (5 bases each). CDR1 and CDR2 (germline): SGHNT, YENEEA. The CDR3 consists of 15 residues. The V and J ends lost 1 base and 5 bases respectively, with 14 bases between them.

V and J are TRBV27 and TRBJ1-6, with D perhaps matching TRBD1 (5 bases). V shed 6 bases and J shed 10 bases, with 16 bases lying between them. The CDR3 runs 14 residues. Germline V gives CDR1 MNHEY, CDR2 SMNVEV (reference sequence). The CDR3, as DNA: TGTGCCAGCAGACTCCAGGGCTTAGGCTCACCCCTCCACTTT. Protein product: CASRLQGLGSPLHF.

The CDR3 bases are TGTGCCAGCAGCCCCGACAGGGGATGGGACTATGGCTACACCTTC. Protein: CASSPDRGWDYGYTF. The rearrangement uses TRBV3-1 (or the pseudogene TRBV3-2) and TRBJ1-2; 8 positions match TRBD1. Germline V gene sequence: CDR1 LGHDT, CDR2 YNNKEL (reference sequence). V was pared by 4 bases and J by 3 bases, with 7 bases of the junction left unmatched. This CDR3 has 15 amino acids.

The V call is TRBV11-2, the J call TRBJ2-7; D call uncertain. The CDR3 contains 12 residues. The germline V gene has CDR1 SGHAT and CDR2 FQNNGV. Trimming took 0 bases from V and 7 from J, leaving 7 bases between them. The CDR3 here is CASSLDAWEQYF. In DNA form, the CDR3 reads TGTGCCAGCAGCTTAGACGCGTGGGAGCAGTACTTC.